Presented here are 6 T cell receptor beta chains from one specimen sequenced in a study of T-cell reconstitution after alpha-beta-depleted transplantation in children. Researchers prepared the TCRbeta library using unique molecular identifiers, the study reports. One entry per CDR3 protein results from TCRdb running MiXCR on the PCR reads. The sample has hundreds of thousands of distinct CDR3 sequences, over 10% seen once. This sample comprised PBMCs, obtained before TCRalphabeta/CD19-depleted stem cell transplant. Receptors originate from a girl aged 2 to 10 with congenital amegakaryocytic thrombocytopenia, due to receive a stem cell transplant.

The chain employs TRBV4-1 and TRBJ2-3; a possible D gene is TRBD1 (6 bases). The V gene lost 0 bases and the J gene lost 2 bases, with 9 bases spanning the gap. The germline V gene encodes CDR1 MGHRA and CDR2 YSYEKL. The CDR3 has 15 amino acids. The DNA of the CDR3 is TGCGCCAGCAGCCAAGAGTACAGGGCCACAGATACGCAGTATTTT. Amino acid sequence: CASSQEYRATDTQYF.

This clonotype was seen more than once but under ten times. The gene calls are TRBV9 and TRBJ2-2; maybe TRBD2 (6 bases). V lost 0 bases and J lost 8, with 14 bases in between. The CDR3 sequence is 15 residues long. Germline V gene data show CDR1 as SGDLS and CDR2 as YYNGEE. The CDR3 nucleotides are TGTGCCAGCAGCGTAGACCCGGGAGAGGTAGGGGAGCTGTTTTTT. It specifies CASSVDPGEVGELFF.

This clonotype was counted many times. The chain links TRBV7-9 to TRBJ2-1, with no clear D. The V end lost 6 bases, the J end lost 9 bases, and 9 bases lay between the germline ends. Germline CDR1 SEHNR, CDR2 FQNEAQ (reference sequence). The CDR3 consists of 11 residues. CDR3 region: CASRPFGEQFF. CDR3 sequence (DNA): TGTGCCAGCAGGCCGTTTGGTGAGCAGTTCTTC.

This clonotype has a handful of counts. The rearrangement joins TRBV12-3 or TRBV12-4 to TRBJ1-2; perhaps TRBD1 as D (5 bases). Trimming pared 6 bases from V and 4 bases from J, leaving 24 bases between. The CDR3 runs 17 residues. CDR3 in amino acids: CASRHRARVDNLYGYTF. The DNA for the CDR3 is TGTGCCAGCAGGCATAGGGCCAGGGTGGATAACCTCTATGGCTACACCTTC.

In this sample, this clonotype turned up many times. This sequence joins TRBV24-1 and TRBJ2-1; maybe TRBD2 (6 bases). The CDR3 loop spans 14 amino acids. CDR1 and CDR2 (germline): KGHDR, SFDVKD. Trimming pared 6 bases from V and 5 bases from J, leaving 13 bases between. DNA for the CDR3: TGTGCCACCAGTCGCGGGGTAAGACACAATGAGCAGTTCTTC. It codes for CATSRGVRHNEQFF.

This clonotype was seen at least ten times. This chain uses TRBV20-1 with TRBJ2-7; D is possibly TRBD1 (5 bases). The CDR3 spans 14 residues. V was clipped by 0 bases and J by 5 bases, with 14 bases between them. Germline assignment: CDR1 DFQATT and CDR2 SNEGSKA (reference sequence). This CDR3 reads CSARDRVLSHEQYF. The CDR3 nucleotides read TGCAGTGCTAGAGACAGGGTTCTCAGCCACGAGCAGTACTTC.